Shown below are 19 T cell receptor beta chains from a single sample sequenced in a study of shared clonotypes between healthy human individuals. Data came from immunoSEQ multiplex PCR; TCRdb stores just in-frame clones and leaves some out. Of some 2.4 million clones in the sample, 90% to 95% are singletons; the top ten hold about 0.34%. The source material was naive CD4+ T cells from PBMCs. This sample's subset: CD45RA+ positively selected. All receptors come from a man younger than 35 in good health. Some clones in this sample may be carry-over from other donors' samples.

This chain connects TRBV19 to TRBJ2-7, with TRBD1 matching over 10 bases. The CDR3 is 18 amino acids. Germline values: CDR1 LNHDA, CDR2 SQIVND (reference sequence). Germline trimming cut 7 bases from V and 4 bases from J; bases unmatched to any gene: 19. Here the CDR3 DNA reads TGTGCCAGTACCTACAGGACAGGGGGACCGACCTCGATTTACGAGCAGTACTTC. Amino acids: CASTYRTGGPTSIYEQYF. The full variable domain, with the rest looked up from reference TRBV19 and TRBJ2-7, is DGGITQSPKYLFRKEGQNVTLSCEQNLNHDAMYWYRQDPGQGLRLIYYSQIVNDFQKGDIAEGYSVSREKKESFPLTVTSAQKNPTAFYLCASTYRTGGPTSIYEQYFGPGTRLTVT.

The rearrangement uses TRBV7-3 and TRBJ2-1; 8 positions agree with TRBD2. This CDR3 is 16 amino acids long. The germline gives CDR1 SGHTA, CDR2 FQGTGA. With 5 bases clipped from V and 6 bases from J, the junction kept 12 bases outside the gene matches. This CDR3 is CASSRTERETGNEQFF. Written as DNA, the CDR3 is TGTGCCAGCAGCAGGACCGAGCGGGAGACAGGCAATGAGCAGTTCTTC.

This clone was detected a few times. The gene calls are TRBV7-9 and TRBJ1-1, with a possible D match to TRBD1 (5 bases). With 2 bases removed from V and 5 bases from J, the gap between germline ends came to 9 bases. The CDR3 has 13 residues. The germline V gene has CDR1 SEHNR and CDR2 FQNEAQ (reference sequence). In DNA form, the CDR3 reads TGTGCCAGCAGCTTAAAGGGGCGAACTGAAGCTTTCTTT. Its translation is CASSLKGRTEAFF.

V and J are TRBV6-5 and TRBJ2-5; 7 nucleotides line up with TRBD1. The CDR3 totals 14 residues. The germline V gene has CDR1 MNHEY and CDR2 SVGAGI. Germline trimming cut 1 base from V and 2 bases from J; bases unmatched to any gene: 1. CDR3 coding DNA: TGTGCCAGCAGTTACTGGGGACAGCAAGAGACCCAGTACTTC. As protein: CASSYWGQQETQYF.

The chain links TRBV7-6 to TRBJ1-4; maybe TRBD1 (6 bases). Germline V gene data show CDR1 as SGHVS and CDR2 as FNYEAQ. Trimming removed 5 bases at V and 10 bases at J, with 17 bases between. There are 14 residues in the CDR3. The chain's CDR3 is CASSVRTERGKLFF. The CDR3 nucleotides are TGTGCCAGCAGCGTCCGGACAGAAAGGGGAAAACTGTTTTTT.

The chain couples TRBV10-3 to TRBJ1-5; D perhaps matches TRBD1 (5 bases). With 1 base removed from V and 8 bases from J, the gap between germline ends came to 12 bases. This CDR3 comprises 14 residues. In germline, CDR1 is ENHRY, CDR2 SYGVKD. CDR3 in DNA: TGTGCCATCAGTGAGTATGGGGGGGGAGAGCCCCAGCATTTT. Translated, it gives CAISEYGGGEPQHF.

The CDR3, as DNA: TGCAGCGTTGAATTTGGACAGGGAATGAATGAGCAGTTCTTC. Translating it yields CSVEFGQGMNEQFF. The chain employs TRBV29-1 and TRBJ2-1; 8 nucleotides agree with TRBD1. J was trimmed by 7 bases and V by 2 bases; bases with no gene match: 7. The CDR3 consists of 14 residues. Germline CDR1 SQVTM, CDR2 ANQGSEA.

The V and J genes are TRBV19 and TRBJ2-7, with 9 bases fitting TRBD2. The CDR3 runs to 16 residues. The V segment lost 0 bases and the J segment 6 bases; nucleotides outside the gene matches: 9. Germline V gene sequence: CDR1 LNHDA, CDR2 SQIVND (reference sequence). DNA for the CDR3: TGTGCCAGTAGTATAGATGGGGCTAGCGGGAAGGGCGAGCAGTACTTC. It translates to CASSIDGASGKGEQYF.

In nucleotides, the CDR3 is TGTGCCAGCAGCTTGGGGAAGGCTAATGAAAAACTGTTTTTT. It codes for CASSLGKANEKLFF. The chain joins TRBV5-4 to TRBJ1-4; no clear D. Germline lookup yields CDR1 SGHNT and CDR2 YYREEE (reference sequence). The length of the CDR3 is 14 residues. Trimming took 0 bases from V and 3 from J, leaving 6 bases between them.

Details on this clone: Other DNA sequences in the same sample also yield this CDR3. The chain joins TRBV5-1 to TRBJ2-7; 10 positions match TRBD2. The J segment lost 4 bases and the V segment lost 0 bases, leaving 7 bases of the junction unmatched. The CDR3 is 16 amino acids. Germline V gives CDR1 SGHRS, CDR2 YFSETQ. CDR3 residues: CASSLAQREGLYEQYF. DNA for the CDR3: TGCGCCAGCAGCTTGGCCCAGCGGGAGGGATTATACGAGCAGTACTTC.

Notes on this clone: The same CDR3 is also encoded by other DNA sequences in this sample. The rearrangement links TRBV4-2 to TRBJ2-3, with TRBD2 matching 13 bases. The germline CDR1 and CDR2 sequences are LGHNA and YNFKEQ. This CDR3 is 15 amino acids long. V lost 5 bases to trimming and J lost 1 base; unmatched junction nucleotides: 0. The DNA for the CDR3 is TGTGCCAGCAGCGGACTAGCGGGAGGCACAGATACGCAGTATTTT. Translating it yields CASSGLAGGTDTQYF.

This clone was picked up one time. The gene calls are TRBV6-5 and TRBJ1-1; D may be TRBD1 (6 bases). The V end was cut by 6 bases, the J end by 4 bases, with 12 bases between. The CDR3 length is 13 residues. The V gene's germline CDR1 is MNHEY and CDR2 SVGAGI. CDR3 sequence reads: CASSQTGRTEAFF. In DNA form, the CDR3 reads TGTGCCAGCAGCCAAACAGGGCGCACTGAAGCTTTCTTT.

This chain links TRBV9 with TRBJ2-3, with a tentative D call TRBD2 (5 bases). V shed 3 bases and J shed 0 bases, with 32 bases lying between them. Germline values: CDR1 SGDLS, CDR2 YYNGEE. The CDR3 has 22 residues. CDR3 amino acids: CASSATERPDLRGALSTDTQYF. Here the CDR3 DNA reads TGTGCCAGCAGCGCAACAGAACGGCCGGACCTCCGGGGTGCCCTGAGCACAGATACGCAGTATTTT.

The V call is TRBV2, the J call TRBJ2-7, with D perhaps TRBD1 or TRBD2 (5 bases each). The CDR3 consists of 13 residues. CDR1 is SNHLY and CDR2 is FYNNEI in the germline V gene. The CDR3 nucleotides read TGTGCTACCGGGATACAGGAGGCCTACGAGCAGTACTTC. Its protein product is CATGIQEAYEQYF.

Points on this clone: This sample includes further DNA sequences coding for the same CDR3. CDR3 nucleotides: TGCGCCAGCAGCTGGGCCGGGACAGGGGGCTACGAGCAGTACTTC. Its protein product is CASSWAGTGGYEQYF. The chain joins TRBV5-1 to TRBJ2-7; 11 nucleotides agree with TRBD1. The CDR3 runs 15 residues. Germline CDR1 and CDR2: SGHRS and YFSETQ. V shed 3 bases and J 3 bases; nucleotides not matched to a gene: 5.

This clone was seen once. The chain recombines TRBV28 with TRBJ1-5; weak D call: TRBD1 (5 bases). The CDR3 is 16 amino acids. Trimming took 1 base from V and 1 from J, leaving 11 bases between them. Germline CDR1 reads MDHEN; CDR2 reads SYDVKM. CDR3 nucleotide sequence: TGTGCCAGCAGTTTATACCAGGGCCGGAGCAATCAGCCCCAGCATTTT. This translates into CASSLYQGRSNQPQHF. Full variable domain (missing parts from reference TRBV28 and TRBJ1-5): DVKVTQSSRYLVKRTGEKVFLECVQDMDHENMFWYRQDPGLGLRLIYFSYDVKMKEKGDIPEGYSVSREKKERFSLILESASTNQTSMYLCASSLYQGRSNQPQHFGDGTRLSIL.

This chain uses TRBV2 with TRBJ1-5; TRBD1 might be the D (6 bases). The ends were cut back, 8 bases at V and 5 bases at J, with 25 bases in the middle. This CDR3 comprises 17 residues. Germline V gene sequence: CDR1 SNHLY, CDR2 FYNNEI. CDR3 residues: CASSLDLGGPGDQPQHF. DNA for the CDR3: TGTGCCAGCTCCCTAGACCTGGGGGGGCCGGGGGATCAGCCCCAGCATTTT. Based on the CDR3 plus reference TRBV2 and TRBJ1-5, the full variable domain is EPEVTQTPSHQVTQMGQEVILRCVPISNHLYFYWYRQILGQKVEFLVSFYNNEISEKSEIFDDQFSVERPDGSNFTLKIRSTKLEDSAMYFCASSLDLGGPGDQPQHFGDGTRLSIL.

This chain uses TRBV7-2 with TRBJ1-5; tentative D call: TRBD1 (6 bases). The CDR3 runs to 18 residues. With 1 base removed from V and 1 base from J, the gap between germline ends came to 17 bases. The germline V gene has CDR1 SGHTA and CDR2 FQGNSA. The DNA of the CDR3 is TGTGCCAGCAGCTTAGTTTACTGGGACATCCCCAGCAATCAGCCCCAGCATTTT. Translation: CASSLVYWDIPSNQPQHF.

This chain joins TRBV7-2 and TRBJ1-1; D is ambiguous. The CDR3 has 14 residues. V was cut by 8 bases and J by 2 bases, with 15 bases left in between. Germline CDR1 SGHTA, CDR2 FQGNSA. The CDR3 nucleotides read TGTGCCAGCTCCCGGACTCTCGGAAACACTGAAGCTTTCTTT. This encodes CASSRTLGNTEAFF.